The clone carrying this TCR beta chain was observed a handful of times. Its antigen is as yet unknown. Time point reported: cycle 4 day 1 (C4D1), after less than 7 weeks of nivolumab. Each patient experienced a relapse that followed autologous stem cell transplantation, and brentuximab vedotin exposure varied. The assay was immunoSEQ multiplex PCR, and TCRdb's table has in-frame clones only and misses some. The top ten hold 2.9% of the sample, which has about 90,000 clones, 90% seen once. The sample comes from a study of PD-1 blockade in classical Hodgkin lymphoma. Regarding the study as a whole: By C4D1, CD4+ diversity increased significantly, especially in complete responders. Patients excluded were those beginning nivolumab under 1 year after ASCT. Complete responders had baseline diversity similar to newly diagnosed patients.

The sequence was obtained from a human donor with classical Hodgkin lymphoma. The sample here was peripheral blood mononuclear cells (PBMCs), taken before the fourth cycle of nivolumab.

Here the CDR3 reads CASSQDPNEKLFF. The CDR3 nucleotides are TGTGCCAGCAGCCAAGATCCTAATGAAAAACTGTTTTTT. J is TRBJ1-4 and V is TRBV4-2; D is unclear. The CDR3 contains 13 residues. Between the trimmed V and J ends, which lost 0 bases and 3 bases, there was a span of 2 bases. CDR1 LGHNA and CDR2 YNFKEQ come from the germline V gene.